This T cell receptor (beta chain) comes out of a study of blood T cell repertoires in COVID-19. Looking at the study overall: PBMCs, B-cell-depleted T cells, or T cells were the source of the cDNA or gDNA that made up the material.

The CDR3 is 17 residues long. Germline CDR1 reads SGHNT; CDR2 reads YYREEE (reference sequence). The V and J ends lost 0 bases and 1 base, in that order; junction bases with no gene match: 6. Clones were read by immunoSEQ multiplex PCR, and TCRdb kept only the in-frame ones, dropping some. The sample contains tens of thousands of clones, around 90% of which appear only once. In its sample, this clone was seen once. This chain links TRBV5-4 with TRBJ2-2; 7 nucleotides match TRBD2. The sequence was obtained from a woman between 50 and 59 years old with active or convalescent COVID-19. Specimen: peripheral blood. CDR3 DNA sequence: TGTGCCAGCAGCTTGGCCGGGGGGTTTGTGAACACCGGGGAGCTGTTTTTT. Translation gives CASSLAGGFVNTGELFF.